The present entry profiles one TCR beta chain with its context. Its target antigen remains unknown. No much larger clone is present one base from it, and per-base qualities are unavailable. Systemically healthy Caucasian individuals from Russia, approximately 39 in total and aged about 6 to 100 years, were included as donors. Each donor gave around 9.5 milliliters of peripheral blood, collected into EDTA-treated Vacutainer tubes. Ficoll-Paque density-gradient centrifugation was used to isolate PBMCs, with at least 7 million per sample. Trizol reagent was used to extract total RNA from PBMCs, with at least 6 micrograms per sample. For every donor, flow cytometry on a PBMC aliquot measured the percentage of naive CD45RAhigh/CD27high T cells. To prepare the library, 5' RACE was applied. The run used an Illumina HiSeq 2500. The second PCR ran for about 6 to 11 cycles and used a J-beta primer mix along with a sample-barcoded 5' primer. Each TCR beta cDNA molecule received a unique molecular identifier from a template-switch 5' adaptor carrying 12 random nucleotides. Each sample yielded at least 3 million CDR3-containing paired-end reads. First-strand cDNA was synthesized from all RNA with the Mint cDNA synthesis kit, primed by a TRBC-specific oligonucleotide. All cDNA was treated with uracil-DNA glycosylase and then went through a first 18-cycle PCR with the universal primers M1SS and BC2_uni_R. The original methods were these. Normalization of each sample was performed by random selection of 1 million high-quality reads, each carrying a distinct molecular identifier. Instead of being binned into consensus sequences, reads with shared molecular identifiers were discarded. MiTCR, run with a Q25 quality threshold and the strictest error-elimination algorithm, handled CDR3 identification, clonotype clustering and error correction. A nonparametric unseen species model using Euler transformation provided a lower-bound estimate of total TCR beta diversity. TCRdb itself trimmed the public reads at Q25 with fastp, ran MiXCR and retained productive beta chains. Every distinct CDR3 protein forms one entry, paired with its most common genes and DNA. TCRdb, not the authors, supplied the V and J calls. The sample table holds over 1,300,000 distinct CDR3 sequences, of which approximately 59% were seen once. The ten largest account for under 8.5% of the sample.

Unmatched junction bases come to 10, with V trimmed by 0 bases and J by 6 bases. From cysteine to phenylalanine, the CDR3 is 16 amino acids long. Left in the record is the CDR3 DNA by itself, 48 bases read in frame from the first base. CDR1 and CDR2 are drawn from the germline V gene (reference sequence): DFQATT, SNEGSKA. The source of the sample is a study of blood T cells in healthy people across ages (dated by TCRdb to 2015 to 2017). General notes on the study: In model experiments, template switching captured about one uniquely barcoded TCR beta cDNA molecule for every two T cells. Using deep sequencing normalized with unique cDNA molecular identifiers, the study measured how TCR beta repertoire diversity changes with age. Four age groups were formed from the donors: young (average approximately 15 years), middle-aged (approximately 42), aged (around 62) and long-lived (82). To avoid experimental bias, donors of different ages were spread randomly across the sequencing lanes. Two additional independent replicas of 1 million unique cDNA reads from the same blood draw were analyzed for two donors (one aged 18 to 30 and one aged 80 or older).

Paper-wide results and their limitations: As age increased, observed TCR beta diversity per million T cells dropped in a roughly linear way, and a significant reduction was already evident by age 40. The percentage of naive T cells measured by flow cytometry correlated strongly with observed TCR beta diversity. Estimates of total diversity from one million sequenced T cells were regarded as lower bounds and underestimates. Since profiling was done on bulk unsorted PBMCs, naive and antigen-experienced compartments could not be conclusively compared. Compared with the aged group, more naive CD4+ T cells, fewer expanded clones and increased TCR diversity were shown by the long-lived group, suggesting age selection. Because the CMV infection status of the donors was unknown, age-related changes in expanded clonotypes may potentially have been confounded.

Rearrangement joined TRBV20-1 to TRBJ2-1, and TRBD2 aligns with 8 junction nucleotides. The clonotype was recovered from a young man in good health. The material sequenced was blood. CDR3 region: CSARDLAGRVANEQFF. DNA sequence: TGCAGTGCTAGAGATTTGGCCGGGAGGGTAGCCAATGAGCAGTTCTTC.